This T cell receptor beta chain was sequenced in a study of CD8 T cells in Susac syndrome. Germline V gene sequence: CDR1 DFQATT, CDR2 SNEGSKA (reference sequence). V lost 5 bases, J lost 0 bases, and 31 bases stayed unmatched. The CDR3 length is 23 residues. Random hexamers were used to reverse transcribe an amount of about 0.45 to 1 ug RNA. TCRdb recomputed calls from the immunoSEQ multiplex PCR reads with MiXCR, one row per CDR3 protein. This sample has a few hundred thousand distinct CDR3 sequences, with around 90% found just once. The TCR sequence derives from a human donor with multiple sclerosis. The genes are TRBV20-1 and TRBJ2-7, with 10 positions matching TRBD2. The specimen was CD8+ T cells from PBMCs. The chain's CDR3 is CSALPAGSFSAGGPVLRSYEQYF. Written as DNA, the CDR3 is TGCAGTGCTCTGCCCGCGGGGTCTTTTTCAGCGGGAGGGCCGGTACTTCGCTCCTACGAGCAGTACTTC.